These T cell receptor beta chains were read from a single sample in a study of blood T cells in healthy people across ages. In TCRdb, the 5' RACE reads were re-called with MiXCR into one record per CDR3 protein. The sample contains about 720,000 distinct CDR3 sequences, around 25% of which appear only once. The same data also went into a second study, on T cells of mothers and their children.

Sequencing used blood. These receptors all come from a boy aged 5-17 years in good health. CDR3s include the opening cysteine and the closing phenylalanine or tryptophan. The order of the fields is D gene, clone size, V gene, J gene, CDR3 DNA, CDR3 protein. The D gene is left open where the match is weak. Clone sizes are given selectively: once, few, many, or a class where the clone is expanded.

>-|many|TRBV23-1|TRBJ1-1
TGCGCCAGCAGTCAATCCCGACAGCTGAACACTGAAGCTTTCTTT
CASSQSRQLNTEAFF
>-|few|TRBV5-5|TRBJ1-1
TGTGCCAGCAGTTCGTGGGTGGGGACTGAAGCTTTCTTT
CASSSWVGTEAFF
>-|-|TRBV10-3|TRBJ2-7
TGTGCCATCAGTGAGTCAGACTACGAGCAGTACTTC
CAISESDYEQYF
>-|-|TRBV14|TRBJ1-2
TGTGCCAGCAGCCAAGATACTGGGGTCATCCGGGAAGGCTACACCTTC
CASSQDTGVIREGYTF
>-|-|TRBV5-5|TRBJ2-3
TGTGCCAGCAGCTTGTTCCCAGGCACAGATACGCAGTATTTT
CASSLFPGTDTQYF
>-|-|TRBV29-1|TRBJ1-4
TGCGCCGCGGACAGCCCTATTCCAACTAATGAAAAACTGTTTTTT
CAADSPIPTNEKLFF
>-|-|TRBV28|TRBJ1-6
TGTGCCAGCTTCCGGGACTCTCGGAATTCACCCCTCCACTTT
CASFRDSRNSPLHF
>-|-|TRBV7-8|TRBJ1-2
TGTGCCAGCAGCGCCCGGACTGATTTTTATGGCTACACCTTC
CASSARTDFYGYTF
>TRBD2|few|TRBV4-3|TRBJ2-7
TGCGCCAGCAGCCAAGTTATTAGCGGGGGGTACTACGAGCAGTACTTC
CASSQVISGGYYEQYF
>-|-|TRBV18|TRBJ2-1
TGTGCCAGCTCAACATCGACCGGGACGGCGGTTGAGCAGTTCTTC
CASSTSTGTAVEQFF
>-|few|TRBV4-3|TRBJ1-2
TGCGCCAGCAGCCAAGATCGAGGGGCCGGCTATGGCTACACCTTC
CASSQDRGAGYGYTF
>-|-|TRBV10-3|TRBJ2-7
TGTGCCATCAGTGACGGTCAGGGTGACGAGCAGTACTTC
CAISDGQGDEQYF
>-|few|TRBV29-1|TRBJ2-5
TGCAGCGTTGAAGATCCGCAGGCAGGGGTACGGGGGGAGACCCAGTACTTC
CSVEDPQAGVRGETQYF
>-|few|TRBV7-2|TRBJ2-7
TGTGCCAGCAGCTTGGGGCTGAACAGGGCGCCCTACGAGCAGTACTTC
CASSLGLNRAPYEQYF
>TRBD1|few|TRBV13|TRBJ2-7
TGTGCCAGCAGCCGAACAGGGGTCCACGAGCAGTACTTC
CASSRTGVHEQYF
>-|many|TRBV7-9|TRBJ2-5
TGTGCCAGCAGCCGAGGGAACGGGGTCGGGGGCCCGGAGACCCAGTACTTC
CASSRGNGVGGPETQYF
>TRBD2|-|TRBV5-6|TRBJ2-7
TGTGCCAGCAGCCGTACGGGAGGGTCGATCTACGAGCAGTACTTC
CASSRTGGSIYEQYF
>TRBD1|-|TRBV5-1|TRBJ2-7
TGCGCCAGCAGCTCCGGGGACAGGGGAGGCACCTACGAGCAGTACTTC
CASSSGDRGGTYEQYF
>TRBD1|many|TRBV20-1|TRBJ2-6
TGCAGTGCTACAGGGGGCGCTGGGGCCAACGTCCTGACTTTC
CSATGGAGANVLTF
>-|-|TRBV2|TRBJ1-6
TGTGCCAGCAGTGGGGGCCTCAGCTCCTATAATTCACCCCTCCACTTT
CASSGGLSSYNSPLHF
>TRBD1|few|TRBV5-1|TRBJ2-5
TGCGCCAGCAGCTTGGACCGGGACAGATATCAAGAGACCCAGTACTTC
CASSLDRDRYQETQYF
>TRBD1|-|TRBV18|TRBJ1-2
TGTGCCAGCTCAAGCAGGACAGGGAACGGCTATGGCTACACCTTC
CASSSRTGNGYGYTF
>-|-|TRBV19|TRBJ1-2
TGTGCCTGTAGCACCGGGACGGCTGATAGCTACACCTTC
CACSTGTADSYTF
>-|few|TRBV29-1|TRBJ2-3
TGCAGCCCGTGGAACGCAGATACGCAGTATTTT
CSPWNADTQYF
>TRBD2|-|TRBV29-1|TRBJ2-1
TGCAGCGTACTGCGGGGGTCCGATGAGCAGTTCTTC
CSVLRGSDEQFF
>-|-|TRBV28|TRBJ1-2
TGTGCCAGCACCGAGTCAGGGCCTAACTATGGCTACACCTTC
CASTESGPNYGYTF
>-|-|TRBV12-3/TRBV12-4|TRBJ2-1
TGTGCCAGCAGTTTAGCGCTGGACCCCTACAATGAGCAGTTCTTC
CASSLALDPYNEQFF
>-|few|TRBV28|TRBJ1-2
TGTGCCAGCAGCCTCCCCCCACATGGCTACACCTTC
CASSLPPHGYTF
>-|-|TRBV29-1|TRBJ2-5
TGCAGCGGGGGCGGGCCCCCTGCCCAGTACTTC
CSGGGPPAQYF
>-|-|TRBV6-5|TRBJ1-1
TGTGCCATGAATGCGACAGCGACGAACACTGAAGCTTTCTTT
CAMNATATNTEAFF